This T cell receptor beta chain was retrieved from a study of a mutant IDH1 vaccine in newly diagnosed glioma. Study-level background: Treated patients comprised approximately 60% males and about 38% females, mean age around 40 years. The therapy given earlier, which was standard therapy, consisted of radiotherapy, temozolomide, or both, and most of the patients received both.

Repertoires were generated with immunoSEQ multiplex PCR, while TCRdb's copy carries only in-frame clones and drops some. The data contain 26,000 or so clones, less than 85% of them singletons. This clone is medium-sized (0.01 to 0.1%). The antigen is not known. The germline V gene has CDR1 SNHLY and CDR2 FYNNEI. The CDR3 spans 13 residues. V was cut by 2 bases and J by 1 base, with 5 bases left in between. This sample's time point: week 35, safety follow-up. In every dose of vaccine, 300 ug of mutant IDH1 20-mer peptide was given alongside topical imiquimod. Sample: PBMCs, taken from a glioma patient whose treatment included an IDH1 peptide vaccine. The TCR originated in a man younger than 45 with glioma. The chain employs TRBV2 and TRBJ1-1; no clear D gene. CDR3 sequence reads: CASSEWSNTEAFF. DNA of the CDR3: TGTGCCAGCAGTGAATGGTCGAACACTGAAGCTTTCTTT. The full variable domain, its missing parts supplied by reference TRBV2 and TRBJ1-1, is EPEVTQTPSHQVTQMGQEVILRCVPISNHLYFYWYRQILGQKVEFLVSFYNNEISEKSEIFDDQFSVERPDGSNFTLKIRSTKLEDSAMYFCASSEWSNTEAFFGQGTRLTVV.